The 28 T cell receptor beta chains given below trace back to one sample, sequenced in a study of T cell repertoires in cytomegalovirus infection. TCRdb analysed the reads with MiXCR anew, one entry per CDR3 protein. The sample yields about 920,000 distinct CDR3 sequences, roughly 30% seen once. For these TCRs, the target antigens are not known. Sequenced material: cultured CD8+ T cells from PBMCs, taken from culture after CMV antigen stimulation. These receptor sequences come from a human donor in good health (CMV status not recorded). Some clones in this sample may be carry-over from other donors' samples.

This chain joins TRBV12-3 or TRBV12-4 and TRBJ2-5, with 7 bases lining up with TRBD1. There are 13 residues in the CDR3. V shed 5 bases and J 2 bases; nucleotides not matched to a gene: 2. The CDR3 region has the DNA TGTGCCAGCAGTGACAGGGTTCAAGAGACCCAGTACTTC. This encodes CASSDRVQETQYF.

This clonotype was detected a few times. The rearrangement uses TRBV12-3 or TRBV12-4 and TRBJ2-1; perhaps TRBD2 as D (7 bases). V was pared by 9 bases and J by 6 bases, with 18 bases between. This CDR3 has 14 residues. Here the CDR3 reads CASAKGLGGNEQFF. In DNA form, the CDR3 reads TGTGCCAGTGCTAAAGGACTAGGGGGCAATGAGCAGTTCTTC.

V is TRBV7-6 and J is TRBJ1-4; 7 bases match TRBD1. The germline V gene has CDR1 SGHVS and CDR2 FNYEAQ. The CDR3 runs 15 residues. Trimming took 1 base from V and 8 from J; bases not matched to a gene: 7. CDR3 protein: CASSLEDHRGEKLFF. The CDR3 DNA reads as TGTGCCAGCAGCTTAGAGGACCACAGGGGCGAAAAACTGTTTTTT.

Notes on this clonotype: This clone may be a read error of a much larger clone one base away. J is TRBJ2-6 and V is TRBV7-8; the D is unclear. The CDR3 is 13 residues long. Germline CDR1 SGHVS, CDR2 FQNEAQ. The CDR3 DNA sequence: TGTACCAGCAGCGTAGGGGGGGCCAACGTCCTGACTTTC. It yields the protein CTSSVGGANVLTF.

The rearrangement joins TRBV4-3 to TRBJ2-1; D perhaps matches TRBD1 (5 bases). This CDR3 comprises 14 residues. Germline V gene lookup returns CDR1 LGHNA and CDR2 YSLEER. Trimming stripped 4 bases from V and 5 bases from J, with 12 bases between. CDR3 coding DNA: TGCGCCAGCAGCCTGGACAACCTAGACAATGAGCAGTTCTTC. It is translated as CASSLDNLDNEQFF.

CDR3 in DNA: TGTGCCAGCAGCTCCAAGCGGGGGCAGGGCTATGGCTACACCTTC. This gives the protein CASSSKRGQGYGYTF. The chain couples TRBV5-4 to TRBJ1-2; possibly TRBD1 for D (6 bases). V was trimmed by 3 bases and J by 4 bases, leaving 16 bases between them. CDR3 length: 15 residues. The V gene's germline CDR1 is SGHNT and CDR2 YYREEE (reference sequence).

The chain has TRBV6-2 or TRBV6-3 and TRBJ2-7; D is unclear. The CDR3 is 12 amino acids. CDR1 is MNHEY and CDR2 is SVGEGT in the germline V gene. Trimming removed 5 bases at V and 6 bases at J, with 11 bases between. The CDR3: CASSLTFSEQYV. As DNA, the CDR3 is TGTGCCAGCAGTCTGACATTCAGCGAGCAGTACGTC.

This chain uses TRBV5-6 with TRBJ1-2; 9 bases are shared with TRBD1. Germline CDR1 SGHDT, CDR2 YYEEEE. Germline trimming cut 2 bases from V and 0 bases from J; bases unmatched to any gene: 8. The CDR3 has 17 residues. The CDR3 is CASSFADRGLANYGYTF. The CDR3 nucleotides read TGTGCCAGCAGCTTCGCGGACAGGGGTCTAGCTAACTATGGCTACACCTTC.

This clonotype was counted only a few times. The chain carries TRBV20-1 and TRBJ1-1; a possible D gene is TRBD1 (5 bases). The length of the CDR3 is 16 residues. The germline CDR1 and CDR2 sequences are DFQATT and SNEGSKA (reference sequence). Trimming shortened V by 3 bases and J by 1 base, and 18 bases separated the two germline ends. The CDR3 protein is CSASGPGGLENTEAFF. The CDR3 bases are TGCAGTGCTAGCGGGCCGGGGGGATTAGAGAACACTGAAGCTTTCTTT.

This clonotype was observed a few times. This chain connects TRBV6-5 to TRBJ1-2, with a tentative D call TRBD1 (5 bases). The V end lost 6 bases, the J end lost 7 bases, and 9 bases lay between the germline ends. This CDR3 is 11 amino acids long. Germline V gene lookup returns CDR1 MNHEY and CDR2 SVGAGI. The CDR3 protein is CASRGGIGYTF. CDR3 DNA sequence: TGTGCCAGCAGGGGGGGGATTGGCTACACCTTC.

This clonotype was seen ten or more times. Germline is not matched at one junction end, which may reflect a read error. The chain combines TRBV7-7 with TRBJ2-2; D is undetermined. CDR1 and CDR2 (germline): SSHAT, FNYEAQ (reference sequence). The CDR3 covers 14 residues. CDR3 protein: CASSLEPDTGELFF. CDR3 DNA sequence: TGTGCTAGCAGCTTAGAGCCGGACACCGGGGAGCTGTTTTTT.

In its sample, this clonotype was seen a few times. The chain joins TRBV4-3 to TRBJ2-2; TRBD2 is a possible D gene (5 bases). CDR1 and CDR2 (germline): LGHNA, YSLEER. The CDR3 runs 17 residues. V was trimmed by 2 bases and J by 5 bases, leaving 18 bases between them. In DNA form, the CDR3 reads TGCGCCAGCAGCCAACCCCCCCCCGGGGTCCGGACCGGGGAGCTGTTTTTT. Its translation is CASSQPPPGVRTGELFF.

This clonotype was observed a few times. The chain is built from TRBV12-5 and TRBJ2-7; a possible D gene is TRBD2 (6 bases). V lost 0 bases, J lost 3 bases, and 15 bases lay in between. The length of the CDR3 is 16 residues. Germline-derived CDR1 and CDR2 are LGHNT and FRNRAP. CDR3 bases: TGTGCTAGTGGTTTGGTACCAGCGGGTTCTCTCTACGAGCAGTACTTC. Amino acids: CASGLVPAGSLYEQYF. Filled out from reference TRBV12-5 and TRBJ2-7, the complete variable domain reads DARVTQTPRHKVTEMGQEVTMRCQPILGHNTVFWYRQTMMQGLELLAYFRNRAPLDDSGMPKDRFSAEMPDATLATLKIQPSEPRDSAVYFCASGLVPAGSLYEQYFGPGTRLTVT.

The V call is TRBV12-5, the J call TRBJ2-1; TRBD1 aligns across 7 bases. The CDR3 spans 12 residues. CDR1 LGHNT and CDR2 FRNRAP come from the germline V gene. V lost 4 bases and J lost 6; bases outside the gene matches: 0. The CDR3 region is CASGWTGNEQFF. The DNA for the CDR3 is TGTGCTAGTGGTTGGACAGGCAATGAGCAGTTCTTC.

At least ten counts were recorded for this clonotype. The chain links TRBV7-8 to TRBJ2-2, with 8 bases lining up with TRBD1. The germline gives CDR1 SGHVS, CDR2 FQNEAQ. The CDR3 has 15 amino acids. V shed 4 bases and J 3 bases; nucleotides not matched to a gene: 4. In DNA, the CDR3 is TGTGCCAGCAGCTCAAGGACAGGGTACACCGGGGAGCTGTTTTTT. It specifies CASSSRTGYTGELFF.

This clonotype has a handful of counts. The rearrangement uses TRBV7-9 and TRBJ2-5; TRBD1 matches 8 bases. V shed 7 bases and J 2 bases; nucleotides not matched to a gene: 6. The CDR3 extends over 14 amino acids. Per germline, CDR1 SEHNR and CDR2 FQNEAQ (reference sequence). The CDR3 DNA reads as TGTGCCAGCAACAGGGACAGGACACAAGAGACCCAGTACTTC. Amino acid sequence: CASNRDRTQETQYF.

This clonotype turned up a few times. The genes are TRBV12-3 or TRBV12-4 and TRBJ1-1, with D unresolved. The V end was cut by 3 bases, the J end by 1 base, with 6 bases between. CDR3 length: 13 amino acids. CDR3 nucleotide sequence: TGTGCCAGCAGTTTCCAGCAGAACACTGAAGCTTTCTTT. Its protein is CASSFQQNTEAFF.

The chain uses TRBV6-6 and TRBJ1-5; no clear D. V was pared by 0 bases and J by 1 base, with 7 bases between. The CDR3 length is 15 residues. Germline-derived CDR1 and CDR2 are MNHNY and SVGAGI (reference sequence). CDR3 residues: CASSYSSLSNQPQHF. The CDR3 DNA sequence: TGTGCCAGCAGTTACTCGTCACTCAGCAATCAGCCCCAGCATTTT.

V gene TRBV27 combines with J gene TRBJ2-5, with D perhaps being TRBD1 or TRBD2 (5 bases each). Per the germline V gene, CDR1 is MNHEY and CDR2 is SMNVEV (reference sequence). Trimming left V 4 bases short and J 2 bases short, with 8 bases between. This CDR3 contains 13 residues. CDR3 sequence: CASSWGSQETQYF. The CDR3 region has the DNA TGTGCCAGCAGTTGGGGGTCTCAAGAGACCCAGTACTTC.

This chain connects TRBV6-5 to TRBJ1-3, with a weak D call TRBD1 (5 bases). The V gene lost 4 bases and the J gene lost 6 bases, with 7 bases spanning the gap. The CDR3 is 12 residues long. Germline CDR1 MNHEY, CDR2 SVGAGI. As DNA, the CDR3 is TGTGCCAGCAGTTCGGGGGAAAACACCATATATTTT. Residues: CASSSGENTIYF.

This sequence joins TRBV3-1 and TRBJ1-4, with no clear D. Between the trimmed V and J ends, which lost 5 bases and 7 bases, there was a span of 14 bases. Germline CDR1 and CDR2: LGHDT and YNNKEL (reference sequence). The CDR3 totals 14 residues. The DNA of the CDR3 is TGTGCCAGCAGCGATAGACCCGCGGGTGAAAAACTGTTTTTT. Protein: CASSDRPAGEKLFF. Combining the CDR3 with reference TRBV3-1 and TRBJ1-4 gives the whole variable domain DTAVSQTPKYLVTQMGNDKSIKCEQNLGHDTMYWYKQDSKKFLKIMFSYNNKELIINETVPNRFSPKSPDKAHLNLHINSLELGDSAVYFCASSDRPAGEKLFFGSGTQLSVL.

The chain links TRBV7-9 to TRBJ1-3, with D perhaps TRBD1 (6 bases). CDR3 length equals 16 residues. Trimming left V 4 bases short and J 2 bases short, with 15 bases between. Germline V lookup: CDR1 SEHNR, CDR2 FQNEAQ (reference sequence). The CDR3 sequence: CASSSPQGSPGNTIYF. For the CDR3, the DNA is TGTGCCAGCAGCTCGCCACAGGGATCCCCTGGAAACACCATATATTTT.

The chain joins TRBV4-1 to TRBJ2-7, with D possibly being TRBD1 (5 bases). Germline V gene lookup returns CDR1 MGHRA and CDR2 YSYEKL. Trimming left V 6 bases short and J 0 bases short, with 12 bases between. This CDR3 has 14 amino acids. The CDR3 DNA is TGCGCCAGCAGTCAAAGGGGTAGCTCCTACGAGCAGTACTTC. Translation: CASSQRGSSYEQYF.

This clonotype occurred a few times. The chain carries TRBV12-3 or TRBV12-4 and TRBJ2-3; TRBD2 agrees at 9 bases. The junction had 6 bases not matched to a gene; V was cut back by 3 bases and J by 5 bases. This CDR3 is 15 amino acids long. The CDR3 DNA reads TGTGCCAGCAGTTTGCCGGGACTAGCAATAGATACGCAGTATTTT. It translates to CASSLPGLAIDTQYF.

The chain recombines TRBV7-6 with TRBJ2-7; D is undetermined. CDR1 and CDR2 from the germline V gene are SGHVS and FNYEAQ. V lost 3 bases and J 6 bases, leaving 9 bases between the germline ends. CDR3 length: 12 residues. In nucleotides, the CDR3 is TGTGCCAGCAGCTTTTTGCCGTTCGAGCAGTACTTC. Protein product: CASSFLPFEQYF. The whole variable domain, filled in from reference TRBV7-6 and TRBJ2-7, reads GAGVSQSPRYKVTKRGQDVALRCDPISGHVSLYWYRQALGQGPEFLTYFNYEAQQDKSGLPNDRFSAERPEGSISTLTIQRTEQRDSAMYRCASSFLPFEQYFGPGTRLTVT.

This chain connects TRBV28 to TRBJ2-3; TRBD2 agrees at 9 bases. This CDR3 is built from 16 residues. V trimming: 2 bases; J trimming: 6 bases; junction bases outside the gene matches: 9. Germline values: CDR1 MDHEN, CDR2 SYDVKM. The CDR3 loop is CASSLPAGGGADTQYF. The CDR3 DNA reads TGTGCCAGCAGTTTACCGGCGGGGGGGGGGGCGGATACGCAGTATTTT.

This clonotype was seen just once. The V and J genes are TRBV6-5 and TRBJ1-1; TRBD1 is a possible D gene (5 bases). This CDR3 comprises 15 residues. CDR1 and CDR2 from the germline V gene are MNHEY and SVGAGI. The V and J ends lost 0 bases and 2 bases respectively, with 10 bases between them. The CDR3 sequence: CASSYSIGANTEAFF. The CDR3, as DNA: TGTGCCAGCAGTTACTCGATAGGGGCAAACACTGAAGCTTTCTTT.

The CDR3 is CASRSPRDRGADTQYF. The CDR3 DNA follows: TGTGCCAGCAGGAGTCCCCGGGACAGGGGTGCAGATACGCAGTATTTT. The gene calls are TRBV6-5 and TRBJ2-3, with 10 positions matching TRBD1. The CDR3 consists of 16 residues. The germline V gene has CDR1 MNHEY and CDR2 SVGAGI. The V segment lost 6 bases and the J segment 4 bases; nucleotides outside the gene matches: 10.